One sample yielded the 29 T cell receptor beta chains listed below, sequenced in a study of T-cell memory formation after mild COVID-19. MiXCR, run by TCRdb on the 5' RACE reads, gives a single entry per CDR3 protein. Of about 110,000 distinct CDR3 sequences in the sample, around an eighth are singletons; the top ten hold about 39%. The sample comprised PBMCs or a T cell subset sorted from them (not recorded which). The source of these receptors is a man in his late teens or twenties who had mild COVID-19 (a few samples of this study predate the infection). Cell type and time point are not known.

The rearrangement links TRBV7-9 to TRBJ2-5; D unclear. Trimming removed 8 bases at V and 1 base at J, with 14 bases between. The CDR3 is 14 amino acids. CDR1 SEHNR and CDR2 FQNEAQ come from the germline V gene (reference sequence). CDR3 DNA: TGTGCCAGCTCCATAACGGGTGTCCAAGAGACCCAGTACTTC. Translating it yields CASSITGVQETQYF.

This chain connects TRBV7-9 to TRBJ2-7; the D gene is possibly TRBD1 (5 bases). V dropped 5 bases and J dropped 4 bases, with 18 bases sitting between them. CDR3 length: 15 residues. Looked up from germline, CDR1 is SEHNR and CDR2 is FQNEAQ (reference sequence). CDR3 bases: TGTGCCAGCAGCGAGGACACCGACCAGTTTTACGAGCAGTACTTC. It yields the protein CASSEDTDQFYEQYF. Filled out from reference TRBV7-9 and TRBJ2-7, the complete variable domain reads DTGVSQNPRHKITKRGQNVTFRCDPISEHNRLYWYRQTLGQGPEFLTYFQNEAQLEKSRLLSDRFSAERPKGSFSTLEIQRTEQGDSAMYLCASSEDTDQFYEQYFGPGTRLTVT.

This clonotype was counted between two and nine times. This chain joins TRBV12-3 or TRBV12-4 and TRBJ2-3; 13 nucleotides align to TRBD2. The CDR3 is 16 amino acids. J was trimmed by 0 bases and V by 6 bases; bases with no gene match: 3. CDR3 sequence (DNA): TGTGCCAGCAGCTCGACTAGCGGGGGGAGCACAGATACGCAGTATTTT. Translation: CASSSTSGGSTDTQYF.

There are a few counts of this clonotype. V is TRBV7-8 and J is TRBJ2-5; D is ambiguous. V lost 2 bases to trimming and J lost 2 bases, with 18 bases between them. The CDR3 runs to 17 residues. Germline CDR1 is SGHVS and CDR2 is FQNEAQ. CDR3 region: CASSLYDSRAAQETQYF. CDR3 DNA: TGTGCCAGCAGCTTATATGACTCCAGAGCAGCACAAGAGACCCAGTACTTC.

This clonotype has just a few counts. The V call is TRBV11-2, the J call TRBJ2-1; no definite D call. The CDR3 is made up of 15 amino acids. Germline CDR1 and CDR2: SGHAT and FQNNGV. V was pared by 1 base and J by 0 bases, with 7 bases between. CDR3 in amino acids: CASSLGASSYNEQFF. The CDR3 DNA sequence: TGTGCCAGCAGCTTAGGAGCTAGCTCCTACAATGAGCAGTTCTTC.

This clonotype was picked up many times. The chain links TRBV29-1 to TRBJ1-2; 8 bases map to TRBD1. CDR1 SQVTM and CDR2 ANQGSEA come from the germline V gene. J gave up 0 bases and V 3 bases, and 9 bases lay outside the gene matches. The CDR3 covers 16 residues. DNA of the CDR3: TGCAGCGTTGATTGGGACAGGAGGAGTCCTAACTATGGCTACACCTTC. Protein sequence: CSVDWDRRSPNYGYTF.

V is TRBV27 and J is TRBJ1-6, with a weak D call TRBD1 (6 bases). Germline V gene data show CDR1 as MNHEY and CDR2 as SMNVEV (reference sequence). The CDR3 has 14 residues. Trimming pared 3 bases from V and 10 bases from J, leaving 13 bases between. CDR3 bases: TGTGCCAGCAGTTTCCAGGGGCAGGGATCACCCCTCCACTTT. Its translation is CASSFQGQGSPLHF.

This clonotype was counted between two and nine times. The V and J genes are TRBV25-1 and TRBJ2-7; 11 nucleotides align to TRBD1. Per the germline V gene, CDR1 is MGHDK and CDR2 is SYGVNS. The CDR3 runs to 16 residues. The J segment lost 0 bases and the V segment lost 5 bases, leaving 6 bases of the junction unmatched. DNA for the CDR3: TGTGCCAGCAGTAGACGGGACAGGGGGTTCTCCTACGAGCAGTACTTC. This translates into CASSRRDRGFSYEQYF.

In this sample, this clonotype turned up many times. The rearrangement joins TRBV10-3 to TRBJ1-5; possible D gene TRBD1, 6 bases. The CDR3 sequence is 15 residues long. Germline V gene sequence: CDR1 ENHRY, CDR2 SYGVKD. The V and J ends lost 0 bases and 4 bases respectively, with 10 bases between them. The CDR3 DNA sequence: TGTGCCATCAGTGAGTCCCAGGGGAGGAATCAGCCCCAGCATTTT. This codes for CAISESQGRNQPQHF.

This clonotype occurred a few times. The rearrangement links TRBV4-1 to TRBJ2-5, with D tentatively TRBD1 or TRBD2 (5 bases each). Germline V gene sequence: CDR1 MGHRA, CDR2 YSYEKL. The germline V and J ends were trimmed by 0 bases and 7 bases, with 18 bases remaining between them. The CDR3 is 16 residues long. The CDR3 sequence: CASSQDPLGKGRTQYF. The CDR3, as DNA: TGCGCCAGCAGCCAAGATCCCCTAGGAAAGGGGAGGACCCAGTACTTC.

This clonotype was detected a few times. This sequence joins TRBV6-5 and TRBJ2-7; D is unclear. CDR1 and CDR2 (germline): MNHEY, SVGAGI. The CDR3 extends over 13 amino acids. Trimming cost V 2 bases and J 6 bases, with 11 bases left between them. CDR3 nucleotides: TGTGCCAGCAGTTACGCCACGAGTGGCGAGCAGTACGTC. Its protein product is CASSYATSGEQYV.

The gene calls are TRBV5-1 and TRBJ2-2; no reliable D call. Trimming left V 0 bases short and J 6 bases short, with 12 bases between. The CDR3 length is 15 residues. CDR1 is SGHRS and CDR2 is YFSETQ in the germline V gene. CDR3 sequence: CASSLVGHSPGELFF. The DNA for the CDR3 is TGCGCCAGCAGCTTGGTCGGGCACAGCCCCGGGGAGCTGTTTTTT.

This clonotype was picked up a small number of times. V and J are TRBV12-3 or TRBV12-4 and TRBJ2-5; D might be TRBD1 (6 bases). V lost 2 bases and J lost 5, with 12 bases in between. The CDR3 has 14 residues. Written as DNA, the CDR3 is TGTGCCAGCAGTTTACAGGGGACGGGGGAGACCCAGTACTTC. Its translation is CASSLQGTGETQYF.

This clonotype was observed a few times. The chain combines TRBV12-3 or TRBV12-4 with TRBJ1-2, with D possibly matching TRBD1 (5 bases). Trimming stripped 6 bases from V and 1 base from J, with 9 bases between. The CDR3 runs 13 residues. The chain's CDR3 is CASSPDSNYGYTF. The CDR3, as DNA: TGTGCCAGCAGCCCAGACAGTAACTATGGCTACACCTTC.

This chain connects TRBV7-8 to TRBJ2-7, with 7 positions matching TRBD2. J was trimmed by 6 bases and V by 0 bases; bases with no gene match: 2. The CDR3 runs to 13 residues. The germline V gene encodes CDR1 SGHVS and CDR2 FQNEAQ. Here the CDR3 reads CASSLAPGGEQYF. As DNA, the CDR3 is TGTGCCAGCAGCTTAGCCCCGGGAGGCGAGCAGTACTTC.

The CDR3 nucleotides read TGTGCCAGCAGCTTAGAAGTTGGTCACACTGAAGCTTTCTTT. Its translation is CASSLEVGHTEAFF. V gene TRBV7-6 combines with J gene TRBJ1-1; D uncertain. Germline V gene data show CDR1 as SGHVS and CDR2 as FNYEAQ. The CDR3 is 14 residues long. V was clipped by 1 base and J by 3 bases, with 9 bases between them.

V gene TRBV6-6 combines with J gene TRBJ1-5; D possibly corresponds to TRBD1 (6 bases). The CDR3 consists of 17 residues. Looked up from germline, CDR1 is MNHNY and CDR2 is SVGAGI (reference sequence). V lost 3 bases and J 0 bases, leaving 15 bases between the germline ends. CDR3 in amino acids: CASSYTGRRYSNQPQHF. CDR3 DNA: TGTGCCAGCAGTTATACAGGGAGAAGGTATAGCAATCAGCCCCAGCATTTT.

The sample holds a few counts of this clonotype. The rearrangement joins TRBV5-6 to TRBJ2-1; D call uncertain. There are 12 residues in the CDR3. V lost 3 bases, J lost 15 bases, and 16 bases lay in between. CDR1 and CDR2 (germline): SGHDT, YYEEEE. CDR3 protein: CASSSSGAGPFF. CDR3 DNA sequence: TGTGCCAGCAGCTCGTCTGGAGCTGGTCCGTTCTTC.

This clonotype appeared a few times. The chain has TRBV12-3 or TRBV12-4 and TRBJ2-7; maybe TRBD2 (5 bases). V was trimmed by 3 bases and J by 4 bases, leaving 10 bases between them. There are 13 residues in the CDR3. The CDR3 spells CASSFGVGYEQYV. DNA of the CDR3: TGTGCCAGCAGTTTCGGGGTTGGGTACGAGCAGTACGTC.

V usage is TRBV12-3 or TRBV12-4 and J usage is TRBJ2-7; no reliable D call. Trimming pared 1 base from V and 3 bases from J, leaving 7 bases between. The CDR3 contains 13 residues. Here the CDR3 DNA reads TGTGCCAGCAGTTTAGGACGGTACTACGAGCAGTACTTC. Translation: CASSLGRYYEQYF.

The rearrangement links TRBV9 to TRBJ2-7; 15 bases agree with TRBD2. V trimming: 4 bases; J trimming: 0 bases; junction bases outside the gene matches: 5. The CDR3 consists of 17 residues. Germline CDR1 reads SGDLS; CDR2 reads YYNGEE. CDR3 residues: CASSFGTSGGSSYEQYF. The CDR3 DNA is TGTGCCAGCAGCTTCGGGACTAGCGGGGGGAGCTCCTACGAGCAGTACTTC.

This clonotype was seen a few times. This chain uses TRBV5-1 with TRBJ2-7, with no clear D. The V end was cut by 0 bases, the J end by 5 bases, with 12 bases between. The CDR3 spans 14 residues. Germline loops: CDR1 SGHRS, CDR2 YFSETQ. The CDR3 loop is CASSLVSGDHEQYV. The DNA of the CDR3 is TGCGCCAGCAGCTTGGTTTCAGGTGACCACGAGCAGTACGTC.

This clonotype has just a few counts. The V and J genes are TRBV6-5 and TRBJ1-1; D not certain. This CDR3 is built from 15 residues. Trimming pared 2 bases from V and 1 base from J, leaving 11 bases between. Germline V CDR1 and CDR2: MNHEY, SVGAGI. The CDR3 region is CASSYRGHPNTEAFF. DNA of the CDR3: TGTGCCAGCAGTTACCGTGGGCACCCGAACACTGAAGCTTTCTTT.

The genes are TRBV5-1 and TRBJ2-3; D may be TRBD2 (6 bases). The CDR3 is made up of 18 amino acids. V was trimmed by 1 base and J by 2 bases, leaving 20 bases between them. Germline V lookup: CDR1 SGHRS, CDR2 YFSETQ. CDR3 loop: CASSLLGLEMGLTDTQYF. The CDR3 DNA reads TGCGCCAGCAGCTTGTTGGGGCTAGAGATGGGACTCACAGATACGCAGTATTTT.

This clonotype was seen more than once but under ten times. This chain links TRBV4-3 with TRBJ2-7, with D hard to call. The CDR3 consists of 15 residues. Germline CDR1 reads LGHNA; CDR2 reads YSLEER. V was shortened by 0 bases and J by 2 bases, with 11 bases between the two germline ends. This CDR3 reads CASSQDLGSTYEQYF. For the CDR3, the DNA is TGCGCCAGCAGCCAAGATCTGGGTAGTACCTACGAGCAGTACTTC.

The chain carries TRBV30 and TRBJ2-1; D might be TRBD2 (7 bases). CDR1 is GTSNPN, CDR2 SVGIG, per germline (reference sequence). V was shortened by 5 bases and J by 3 bases, with 20 bases between the two germline ends. CDR3 length: 16 amino acids. DNA of the CDR3: TGTGCCTGGGCCACCTCGGCGGGGGCTGACTACAATGAGCAGTTCTTC. Its translation is CAWATSAGADYNEQFF.

Many counts were recorded for this clonotype. V usage is TRBV6-6 and J usage is TRBJ1-3; no reliable D call. V was pared by 5 bases and J by 3 bases, with 11 bases between. CDR3 length: 14 amino acids. Germline V gene sequence: CDR1 MNHNY, CDR2 SVGAGI (reference sequence). The CDR3 loop is CASSPTGHGNTIYF. CDR3 sequence (DNA): TGTGCCAGCAGTCCGACTGGGCATGGAAACACCATATATTTT.

The sample holds a few counts of this clonotype. The rearrangement uses TRBV2 and TRBJ2-2, with a possible D match to TRBD2 (5 bases). Per germline, CDR1 SNHLY and CDR2 FYNNEI. The CDR3 is made up of 12 amino acids. The V end lost 7 bases, the J end lost 4 bases, and 7 bases lay between the germline ends. The CDR3 sequence is CASIEGTGELFF. The CDR3 nucleotides read TGTGCCAGCATCGAGGGCACCGGGGAGCTGTTTTTT.

This chain uses TRBV29-1 with TRBJ1-1; D remains unclear. The V gene lost 7 bases and the J gene lost 4 bases, with 13 bases spanning the gap. The CDR3 consists of 12 residues. Germline loops: CDR1 SQVTM, CDR2 ANQGSEA. For the CDR3, the DNA is TGCAGCGCCCTAACCGTTGGCACTGAAGCTTTCTTT. Protein: CSALTVGTEAFF.